The clone carrying this T cell receptor beta chain was counted between two and nine times. The sample comes from a study of cytotoxic CD8 clonotypes in ibrutinib-treated CLL. Study context: Median treatment time before response sampling was eleven to twelve months, range 6 to 36.

Trimming cost V 3 bases and J 6 bases, with 12 bases left between them. This CDR3 spans 13 amino acids. The germline CDR1 and CDR2 sequences are SGHAT and FQNNGV. Sequencing was designed to attain a depth spanning 1 in 200,000 to 1 in 1 million T cells. Repertoires were generated with immunoSEQ multiplex PCR, while TCRdb's copy carries only in-frame clones and drops some. The sample lists some 290,000 clones; about 77% were seen once. The rearrangement joins TRBV11-2 to TRBJ2-7, with TRBD1 as a possible D gene (6 bases). This TCR was sampled from a human donor with chronic lymphocytic leukemia. The sample here was PBMCs, taken before ibrutinib treatment. The CDR3 region is CASSFTGLTEQYF. The CDR3 DNA follows: TGTGCCAGCAGCTTTACAGGGTTAACCGAGCAGTACTTC.